Below, 29 T cell receptor beta chains from the same sample are listed, as sequenced in a study of T cell responses to AZD1222 COVID-19 vaccine. Clones were sequenced by immunoSEQ multiplex PCR, and TCRdb holds only the in-frame ones, with some missing. The sample carries about 150,000 clones, 86% recorded once. Source: peripheral blood, taken on day 0 of MenACWY control vaccination. All receptors come from an adult in good health.

The CDR3 region has the DNA TGCGCCAGCAGCTTGGTGTGGCAGGTGGTAGAGGGGAGCACAGATACGCAGTATTTT. This codes for CASSLVWQVVEGSTDTQYF. The chain carries TRBV5-1 and TRBJ2-3, with D perhaps TRBD1 or TRBD2 (5 bases each). Germline V gene sequence: CDR1 SGHRS, CDR2 YFSETQ. CDR3 size: 19 residues. Trimming left V 0 bases short and J 0 bases short, with 20 bases between.

The chain carries TRBV13 and TRBJ2-2; D gene unclear. V was cut by 4 bases and J by 0 bases, with 18 bases left in between. CDR1 is PRHDT, CDR2 FYEKMQ, per germline (reference sequence). This CDR3 contains 18 residues. The CDR3 is CASSSTAYDNTNTGELFF. Here the CDR3 DNA reads TGTGCCAGCAGCTCTACCGCCTACGACAATACGAACACCGGGGAGCTGTTTTTT.

V and J are TRBV28 and TRBJ1-2, with 10 nucleotides matching TRBD1. The ends lost 6 bases at V and 4 bases at J; junction bases unmatched: 8. This CDR3 region has 15 residues. Germline assignment: CDR1 MDHEN and CDR2 SYDVKM. As DNA, the CDR3 is TGTGCCAGCAGCCCGACCCGGACAGGGGGCTATGGCTACACCTTC. Its translation is CASSPTRTGGYGYTF.

This chain links TRBV18 with TRBJ1-3; the D gene is possibly TRBD1 (5 bases). Trimming shortened V by 2 bases and J by 4 bases, and 9 bases separated the two germline ends. Per the germline V gene, CDR1 is KGHSH and CDR2 is LQKENI. This CDR3 comprises 14 residues. In DNA form, the CDR3 reads TGTGCCAGCTCACCAGGGGCAGCAGGAAACACCATATATTTT. This encodes CASSPGAAGNTIYF.

This clone came up once. The V call is TRBV5-6, the J call TRBJ1-1; D not resolved. The CDR3 runs to 13 residues. Between the trimmed V and J ends, which lost 3 bases and 4 bases, there was a span of 10 bases. The V gene's germline CDR1 is SGHDT and CDR2 YYEEEE. CDR3 in DNA: TGTGCCAGCAGCTCACAGCGGGTCACTGAAGCTTTCTTT. It is translated as CASSSQRVTEAFF.

The chain uses TRBV5-1 and TRBJ2-3; 11 positions agree with TRBD2. This CDR3 comprises 16 residues. With 4 bases clipped from V and 4 bases from J, the junction kept 8 bases outside the gene matches. Per the germline V gene, CDR1 is SGHRS and CDR2 is YFSETQ. The CDR3 DNA is TGCGCCAGCAGCCCGGTAGCGGGGGGGAGCGCAGATACGCAGTATTTT. This encodes CASSPVAGGSADTQYF.

In nucleotides, the CDR3 is TGTGCCAGCAGCCCCTATCCATCCAGGGGGAGGACTGAAGCTTTCTTT. It is translated as CASSPYPSRGRTEAFF. The gene calls are TRBV7-9 and TRBJ1-1, with 7 bases that match TRBD1. This CDR3 is built from 16 residues. After removal of 5 bases from V and 5 bases from J, the junction contained 14 bases not matched to a gene. Germline V gene data show CDR1 as SEHNR and CDR2 as FQNEAQ (reference sequence).

V usage is TRBV5-1 and J usage is TRBJ2-5; perhaps TRBD2 as D (6 bases). The CDR3 is 15 residues long. Germline V gene sequence: CDR1 SGHRS, CDR2 YFSETQ. V gave up 6 bases and J gave up 3 bases, with 18 bases separating them. The CDR3 region is CASTPEGTGKETQYF. CDR3 nucleotides: TGCGCCAGCACCCCGGAGGGAACGGGGAAAGAGACCCAGTACTTC.

The V and J genes are TRBV5-6 and TRBJ2-5; 10 bases line up with TRBD2. Trimming removed 1 base from V and 5 bases from J; junction bases left unmatched: 5. The CDR3 is 15 amino acids. Germline values: CDR1 SGHDT, CDR2 YYEEEE. In nucleotides, the CDR3 is TGTGCCAGCAGCTTGCGGCTAGCGGGAGATGAGACCCAGTACTTC. The encoded protein is CASSLRLAGDETQYF.

The rearrangement links TRBV11-2 to TRBJ1-4, with a possible D match to TRBD1 (6 bases). CDR3 length equals 15 residues. The V gene's germline CDR1 is SGHAT and CDR2 FQNNGV. V lost 5 bases to trimming and J lost 1 base, with 11 bases between them. The CDR3 sequence: CASSIQQGTNEKLFF. The CDR3 DNA reads as TGTGCCAGCAGCATCCAACAGGGAACTAATGAAAAACTGTTTTTT. The full variable domain, rest sourced from reference TRBV11-2 and TRBJ1-4, is EAGVAQSPRYKIIEKRQSVAFWCNPISGHATLYWYQQILGQGPKLLIQFQNNGVVDDSQLPKDRFSAERLKGVDSTLKIQPAKLEDSAVYLCASSIQQGTNEKLFFGSGTQLSVL.

This chain joins TRBV15 and TRBJ1-5; D is unclear. The germline CDR1 and CDR2 sequences are LNHNV and YYDKDF (reference sequence). This CDR3 is 12 amino acids long. The V gene lost 1 base and the J gene lost 10 bases, with 8 bases spanning the gap. CDR3 nucleotides: TGTGCCACCAGCAGAGCTGAGGGACCCCAGCATTTT. This gives the protein CATSRAEGPQHF.

In its sample, this clone was seen once. J is TRBJ2-3 and V is TRBV5-4; D possibly matches TRBD1 or TRBD2 (6 bases each). The germline gives CDR1 SGHNT, CDR2 YYREEE (reference sequence). This CDR3 has 16 residues. Trimming stripped 1 base from V and 3 bases from J, with 15 bases between. Here the CDR3 reads CASSLSQRGGTDTQYF. The CDR3 DNA reads TGTGCCAGCAGCTTGTCACAGCGAGGGGGGACAGATACGCAGTATTTT.

The chain uses TRBV27 and TRBJ1-6; 12 nucleotides align to TRBD1. Germline CDR1 is MNHEY and CDR2 is SMNVEV (reference sequence). The CDR3 sequence is 20 residues long. V lost 5 bases to trimming and J lost 1 base; unmatched junction nucleotides: 12. The CDR3 coding sequence is TGTGCCAGCAGTATAATAGGGGACAGGGGGCGCTTTTCCTATAATTCACCCCTCCACTTT. It translates to CASSIIGDRGRFSYNSPLHF.

This clone came up a few times. The rearrangement joins TRBV18 to TRBJ2-1; 9 bases align to TRBD2. J lost 4 bases, V lost 1 base, and 5 bases had no gene match. Germline-derived CDR1 and CDR2 are KGHSH and LQKENI. This CDR3 region has 16 residues. CDR3 protein: CASSPRERGAYNEQFF. The CDR3 DNA reads as TGTGCCAGCTCACCACGGGAGCGGGGGGCATACAATGAGCAGTTCTTC.

The chain carries TRBV28 and TRBJ1-1, with unresolved D. Trimming left V 3 bases short and J 0 bases short, with 2 bases between. In germline, CDR1 is MDHEN, CDR2 SYDVKM. The CDR3 runs to 12 residues. CDR3 residues: CASSLVNTEAFF. In DNA, the CDR3 is TGTGCCAGCAGTTTGGTGAACACTGAAGCTTTCTTT.

The CDR3, as DNA: TGTGCCACCCGGCGGGGGGGGGCAGGGAACACCGGGGAGCTGTTTTTT. It codes for CATRRGGAGNTGELFF. The V and J genes are TRBV24-1 and TRBJ2-2; 9 bases agree with TRBD2. The CDR3 has 16 amino acids. V was clipped by 9 bases and J by 1 base; unmatched bases: 8. Germline V gene lookup returns CDR1 KGHDR and CDR2 SFDVKD.

The chain joins TRBV7-2 to TRBJ1-2; the D gene is possibly TRBD1 (6 bases). From germline, CDR1 is SGHTA and CDR2 FQGNSA. CDR3 length: 14 amino acids. Trimming stripped 6 bases from V and 3 bases from J, with 14 bases between. CDR3 amino acids: CASRSGGADYGYTF. The CDR3, as DNA: TGTGCCAGCAGGTCCGGGGGCGCAGACTATGGCTACACCTTC.

The V gene is TRBV29-1, the J gene TRBJ2-1; 9 nucleotides line up with TRBD1. The V segment lost 6 bases and the J segment 5 bases; nucleotides outside the gene matches: 8. The CDR3 is 14 residues long. Germline V CDR1 and CDR2: SQVTM, ANQGSEA. CDR3 in DNA: TGCAGCGTCCCACGACAGGGGGTGGACAATGAGCAGTTCTTC. Translating it yields CSVPRQGVDNEQFF.

CDR3 nucleotide sequence: TGTGCCATCAGTGAGGACCCGGGGACTAGACCCACAGATACGCAGTATTTT. Translating it yields CAISEDPGTRPTDTQYF. The genes are TRBV10-3 and TRBJ2-3; TRBD2 matches at 8 bases. Per the germline V gene, CDR1 is ENHRY and CDR2 is SYGVKD. CDR3 length: 17 amino acids. With 2 bases clipped from V and 2 bases from J, the junction kept 9 bases outside the gene matches.

This chain joins TRBV5-4 and TRBJ2-5; D is uncertain. The germline V gene encodes CDR1 SGHNT and CDR2 YYREEE (reference sequence). The length of the CDR3 is 14 residues. Trimming left V 5 bases short and J 1 base short, with 12 bases between. CDR3 loop: CASSIPSFQETQYF. The CDR3, as DNA: TGTGCCAGCAGTATTCCCTCGTTCCAAGAGACCCAGTACTTC. Variable domain in full (rest from reference TRBV5-4 and TRBJ2-5): ETGVTQSPTHLIKTRGQQVTLRCSSQSGHNTVSWYQQALGQGPQFIFQYYREEENGRGNFPPRFSGLQFPNYSSELNVNALELDDSALYLCASSIPSFQETQYFGPGTRLLVL.

The genes are TRBV5-5 and TRBJ1-1; 7 nucleotides agree with TRBD1. The CDR3 is 15 residues long. The germline CDR1 and CDR2 sequences are SGHKS and YYEKEE (reference sequence). The V segment lost 4 bases and the J segment 4 bases; nucleotides outside the gene matches: 10. The CDR3 protein is CASSPDRAVGTEAFF. The CDR3 coding sequence is TGTGCCAGCAGCCCAGACAGGGCGGTTGGCACTGAAGCTTTCTTT.

The rearrangement uses TRBV19 and TRBJ2-2; a weak D match, TRBD1 (5 bases). The CDR3 contains 12 residues. V gave up 7 bases and J gave up 5 bases, with 8 bases separating them. Germline-derived CDR1 and CDR2 are LNHDA and SQIVND (reference sequence). The CDR3 reads CASKAGTGELFF. The CDR3 bases are TGTGCCAGTAAAGCAGGGACCGGGGAGCTGTTTTTT.

The chain joins TRBV6-2 or TRBV6-3 to TRBJ1-2; D might be TRBD1 (6 bases). Germline loops: CDR1 MNHEY, CDR2 SVGEGT. V dropped 2 bases and J dropped 1 base, with 8 bases sitting between them. The CDR3 extends over 14 amino acids. CDR3 nucleotide sequence: TGTGCCAGCAGTTACGACAGGTTTAACTATGGCTACACCTTC. Amino acid sequence: CASSYDRFNYGYTF.

The gene calls are TRBV18 and TRBJ1-3; D is possibly TRBD1 (5 bases). Germline CDR1 KGHSH, CDR2 LQKENI. V shed 2 bases and J shed 2 bases, with 10 bases lying between them. The CDR3 loop spans 15 amino acids. CDR3 DNA sequence: TGTGCCAGCTCACCAGCGGACAATGCTGGAAACACCATATATTTT. It yields the protein CASSPADNAGNTIYF.

The chain joins TRBV14 to TRBJ2-7, with D unclear. Deletions cut 0 bases from V and 1 base from J, with 16 bases between. Germline V lookup: CDR1 SGHDN, CDR2 FVKESK. The CDR3 totals 17 residues. Here the CDR3 reads CASSQDELDRESYEQYF. In DNA, the CDR3 is TGTGCCAGCAGCCAAGATGAACTGGACCGCGAGTCCTACGAGCAGTACTTC.

This clone was recorded once. The chain couples TRBV3-1 (or the pseudogene TRBV3-2) to TRBJ1-2, with a possible D match to TRBD1 (6 bases). The CDR3 is made up of 15 amino acids. The V end was cut by 0 bases, the J end by 4 bases, with 12 bases between. Germline CDR1 is LGHDT and CDR2 is YNNKEL (reference sequence). DNA of the CDR3: TGTGCCAGCAGCCAAGATTACAGGGCTGCCTATGGCTACACCTTC. As protein: CASSQDYRAAYGYTF.

The chain combines TRBV5-1 with TRBJ1-3, with TRBD1 identical over 9 bases. Trimming cost V 4 bases and J 0 bases; bases outside gene matches: 2. This CDR3 comprises 15 residues. From germline, CDR1 is SGHRS and CDR2 YFSETQ. The CDR3 DNA reads TGCGCCAGCAGCCGGACAGGGGACTCTGGAAACACCATATATTTT. Translating gives CASSRTGDSGNTIYF.

The chain couples TRBV5-6 to TRBJ1-1, with 9 positions matching TRBD1. V dropped 3 bases and J dropped 5; count of bases not matched to a gene: 11. The CDR3 covers 16 residues. CDR1 and CDR2 from the germline V gene are SGHDT and YYEEEE. The CDR3 DNA follows: TGTGCCAGCAGCTCCCCCCCCGGACAGGGGATAACTGAAGCTTTCTTT. Translation gives CASSSPPGQGITEAFF.

The chain is built from TRBV6-6 and TRBJ1-5; TRBD1 aligns across 7 bases. The CDR3 covers 16 residues. Losses at the gene ends were 0 bases for V and 3 bases for J; bases not matched to a gene: 5. CDR1 is MNHNY, CDR2 SVGAGI, per germline (reference sequence). The CDR3 loop reads CASSYSRTGPNQPQHF. In nucleotides, the CDR3 is TGTGCCAGCAGTTACTCTCGGACAGGCCCCAATCAGCCCCAGCATTTT.